The present T cell receptor (beta chain) was sequenced within a study of cytomegalovirus exposure and HLA in healthy donors. The primer mix had 60 Vbeta and 13 Jbeta primers. Here immunoSEQ multiplex PCR was the method, and the copy in TCRdb shows in-frame clones only, minus some. The table includes more than 80,000 clones, about two thirds detected once. Sequenced sample: PBMCs. The receptor's source is a female donor in good health and CMV-seronegative.

CDR3 in DNA: TGTGCCAGCAGTCCCCCAGGGTGGCGTCCAAGCTCTGGAAACACCATATATTTT. Its protein is CASSPPGWRPSSGNTIYF. J is TRBJ1-3 and V is TRBV28, with a weak D call TRBD1 (5 bases). The CDR3 contains 18 residues. With 5 bases removed from V and 0 bases from J, the gap between germline ends came to 20 bases. CDR1 is MDHEN and CDR2 is SYDVKM in the germline V gene.